A selection of T cell receptor beta chains follows, all from one sample in a study of regulatory T cells in long-lasting Graves disease. From the multiplex PCR reads, TCRdb called clonotypes with MiXCR, one entry per CDR3 protein. The top ten clones hold roughly 46% of a sample with 600,000 to 800,000 distinct CDR3 sequences, approximately 31% of them seen once. Sequenced material: peripheral blood mononuclear cells (PBMCs), taken when the disease was refractory, from a patient treated with antithyroid drugs. These receptors all come from a female donor with Graves disease. Both conserved end residues are part of each CDR3. Fields, in order: clone size, V gene, D gene, J gene, CDR3 DNA, CDR3 protein. A D gene is named only where the DNA matches it firmly. Size is stated for part of the rows, as once, few or many counts, or as a class when the clone is expanded.

.	TRBV20-1	TRBD2	TRBJ2-7	TGCAGTGCGGACATACTAGCGGGAGTAGGGGAGCAGTACTTC	CSADILAGVGEQYF
.	TRBV12-3/TRBV12-4	TRBD1	TRBJ2-7	TGTGCCAGCAGTCTGGGGACAGGGGGCTCCCACGAGCAGTACTTC	CASSLGTGGSHEQYF
many	TRBV6-2/TRBV6-3	.	TRBJ1-1	TGTGCCAGCAGTTTCGGGGCGGGAACTGAAGCTTTCTTT	CASSFGAGTEAFF
few	TRBV6-1	TRBD1	TRBJ1-6	TGTGCCAGCAGTCGACAGGGGCTGAGCTCCTATAATTCACCCCTCCACTTT	CASSRQGLSSYNSPLHF
few	TRBV30	.	TRBJ1-4	TGTGCCTGGAGTGTACAAGTGATTAATGAAAAACTGTTTTTT	CAWSVQVINEKLFF
few	TRBV13	TRBD2	TRBJ2-7	TGTGCCAGCAGCTTGGGATCGGGACTAGCGGAATACGAGCAGTACTTC	CASSLGSGLAEYEQYF
few	TRBV20-1	TRBD2	TRBJ2-7	TGCAGTGCTAGAGATGAGGTGGCTAGCGGGAGGTACTACGAGCAGTACTTC	CSARDEVASGRYYEQYF
.	TRBV19	.	TRBJ2-5	TGTGCCAGTAGTTCAGGGTTATTAGAGACCCAGTACTTC	CASSSGLLETQYF
few	TRBV7-9	.	TRBJ1-2	TGTGCCAGCAGCTTTGCAGTCGAGAACTATGGCTACACCTTC	CASSFAVENYGYTF
.	TRBV20-1	.	TRBJ1-6	TGCAGTGCTAGAGGGGAGAGGACACCGAATTCACCCCTCCACTTT	CSARGERTPNSPLHF
few	TRBV27	.	TRBJ1-6	TGTGCCAGCAGTTGGGCCTCTAATTCACCCCTCCACTTT	CASSWASNSPLHF
few	TRBV12-3/TRBV12-4	.	TRBJ2-7	TGTGCCAGCAGTCCGGGCGTGCCCTACGAGCAGTACTTC	CASSPGVPYEQYF
.	TRBV30	TRBD1	TRBJ2-2	TGTGCCTGGAGCAGTGGGCAGGGGGCCGGGGAGCTGTTTTTT	CAWSSGQGAGELFF
many	TRBV7-3	TRBD1	TRBJ1-2	TGTGCCAGCAGCCCCCAAGGGCACAGGGGGGACTATGGCTACACCTTC	CASSPQGHRGDYGYTF
few	TRBV12-5	TRBD1	TRBJ2-5	TGTGCTAGTGGTTACTGGACAGGGGGGTACCAAGAGACCCAGTACTTC	CASGYWTGGYQETQYF
many	TRBV7-6	.	TRBJ1-2	TGTGCCAGCAGCTTAGACCCAGGGTTCTATGGCTACACCTTC	CASSLDPGFYGYTF
many	TRBV5-6	TRBD2	TRBJ2-7	TGTGCCAGCAGCATGCCGGGACTAGGCTACGAGCAGTACTTC	CASSMPGLGYEQYF
few	TRBV28	TRBD1	TRBJ1-4	TGTGCCACCCGGGACAGGGCGAAGGAAAAACTGTTTTTT	CATRDRAKEKLFF
.	TRBV15	.	TRBJ1-1	TGTGCCACCAGCAGAGATAGGGGCGCCGGCACTGAAGCTTTCTTT	CATSRDRGAGTEAFF
many	TRBV11-2	.	TRBJ2-5	TGTGCCAGCAGCCAGATAAGAGGGAACCAAGAGACCCAGTACTTC	CASSQIRGNQETQYF
.	TRBV25-1	.	TRBJ1-1	TGTGCCAGCAGTGGGGTGGGAGGGTCTGAAGCTTTCTTT	CASSGVGGSEAFF
.	TRBV30	.	TRBJ2-1	TGTGCCTGGAGCAGAGGTGGGGCTGAGCAGTTCTTC	CAWSRGGAEQFF
.	TRBV10-3	.	TRBJ1-2	TGTGCCATCAGTGAGCGGGGGGCGGCTGGCTACACCTTC	CAISERGAAGYTF
few	TRBV6-8	.	TRBJ1-5	TGTGCCAGCAGTTACGGGGGCAGGACCAATCAGCCCCAGCATTTT	CASSYGGRTNQPQHF
.	TRBV6-1	.	TRBJ1-2	TGTGCCAGCAGTGAGAATTCCAGGGTTGGGGCCTACACCTTC	CASSENSRVGAYTF
.	TRBV12-3/TRBV12-4	.	TRBJ1-6	TGTGCCAGCACCTTGGGCCCGAATTCACCCCTCCACTTT	CASTLGPNSPLHF
.	TRBV12-3/TRBV12-4	TRBD1	TRBJ1-1	TGTGCCAGCAGTACCCGGGACAGGGGTGAGGCTTTCTTT	CASSTRDRGEAFF
few	TRBV28	TRBD2	TRBJ2-7	TGTGCCAGCAGTGTACCGGGACTAGCGGGAACTAAAACCAACTACGAGCAGTACTTC	CASSVPGLAGTKTNYEQYF
once	TRBV6-2/TRBV6-3	TRBD2	TRBJ2-4	TGTGCCAGCAGGCCGACTAGCGGGAGAAACATTCAGTACTTC	CASRPTSGRNIQYF
once	TRBV12-3/TRBV12-4	TRBD1	TRBJ2-2	TGTGCCAGCAGTTTATTTAGGGGACAGGGAACCGGGGAGCTGTTTTTT	CASSLFRGQGTGELFF
few	TRBV10-3	TRBD1	TRBJ1-2	TGTGCCATCAGTGAGTCAGGCGTGTGGGACAGGGGAAGAATTCTCAACTATGGCTACACCTTC	CAISESGVWDRGRILNYGYTF
.	TRBV15	.	TRBJ1-5	TGTGCCACCAGCACCGGTGGGTATAGCAATCAGCCCCAGCATTTT	CATSTGGYSNQPQHF
many	TRBV28	.	TRBJ2-7	TGTGCCAGCACCCCCCACAGAACAGGGCGGTCCAGTTCCTACGAGCAGTACTTC	CASTPHRTGRSSSYEQYF
.	TRBV20-1	.	TRBJ2-5	TGCAGTGCTAGGACAACGGAAGAGACCCAGTACTTC	CSARTTEETQYF
few	TRBV2	TRBD1	TRBJ1-1	TGTGCCAGCAGTGAACGACAGGGATTGGACACTGAAGCTTTCTTT	CASSERQGLDTEAFF
.	TRBV19	TRBD1	TRBJ1-6	TGTGCCACCAGGACAGGCGGTAATTCACCCCTCAACTTT	CATRTGGNSPLNF
many	TRBV6-1	TRBD1	TRBJ1-5	TGTGCCAGCAGGCGGACGGGACAGGGAAATCAGCCCCAGCATTTT	CASRRTGQGNQPQHF
few	TRBV11-2	.	TRBJ1-1	TGTGCCAGCAGCTTAGCGGGGATGCTCGGGGGGACTGAAGCTTTCTTT	CASSLAGMLGGTEAFF
many	TRBV27	TRBD1	TRBJ1-1	TGTGCCAGCAGTTCGGGACAGGGTTACACTGAAGCTTTCTTT	CASSSGQGYTEAFF
.	TRBV19	.	TRBJ1-2	TGTGCCAGTAGTATTATCCGGTGGCAGGGCTACACCTTC	CASSIIRWQGYTF
many	TRBV12-3/TRBV12-4	.	TRBJ2-5	TGTGCCAGCACGCAGGCGAGGGGACTCCAAGAGACCCAGTACTTC	CASTQARGLQETQYF
once	TRBV24-1	.	TRBJ2-1	TGTGCCACCAGTGCGGACGCCGAGCAGTTCTTC	CATSADAEQFF
few	TRBV13	TRBD1	TRBJ1-1	TGTGCCAGCAGCTACTGGACAGGCCGGGTCACTGAAGCTTTCTTT	CASSYWTGRVTEAFF
.	TRBV7-6	.	TRBJ1-5	TGTGCCAGCAGCTTAGGGGAGGGGGGGCGGCAGCCCCAGCATTTT	CASSLGEGGRQPQHF
.	TRBV5-1	.	TRBJ2-7	TGCGCCAGCAGCGGCGGGAACTACGAGCAGTACTTC	CASSGGNYEQYF
.	TRBV28	TRBD1	TRBJ1-5	TGTGCCGAGGGGACAGGGCGCAATCAGCCCCAGCATTTT	CAEGTGRNQPQHF
.	TRBV30	TRBD1	TRBJ1-5	TGTGCCTCGGGACAGGGTGATCAGCCCCAGCATTTT	CASGQGDQPQHF
.	TRBV15	.	TRBJ2-1	TGTGCCACCAGCGCCGGGACATCTGACAATGAGCAGTTCTTC	CATSAGTSDNEQFF
few	TRBV6-1	.	TRBJ2-2	TGTGCCAGCACACGGACGGCGAACACCGGGGAGCTGTTTTTT	CASTRTANTGELFF
.	TRBV14	.	TRBJ1-4	TGTGCCAGCAGCCAAGAACCCCGAGCAACTAATGAAGAACTGTTTTTT	CASSQEPRATNEELFF
.	TRBV5-5	.	TRBJ2-7	TGTGCCAGCAGCACCCCAGCGAGCAGCACCTACGAGCAGTACTTC	CASSTPASSTYEQYF
.	TRBV12-3/TRBV12-4	.	TRBJ1-5	TGTGCCAGCAGCCCGACCGGGACTGCGAGCAATCAGCCCCAGCATTTT	CASSPTGTASNQPQHF
few	TRBV12-3/TRBV12-4	.	TRBJ1-6	TGTGCCAGCAGCCGACGGAATAATTCACCCCTCCACTTT	CASSRRNNSPLHF
few	TRBV27	TRBD1	TRBJ1-5	TGTGCCAGCAGTTGGGGGAACCCGCGGGACAGGGGGCGAGATCAGCCCCAGCATTTT	CASSWGNPRDRGRDQPQHF
many	TRBV7-3	.	TRBJ2-6	TGTGCCAGCAGCCCCCCAGCGGGTTACTCTGGGGCCAACGTCCTGACTTTC	CASSPPAGYSGANVLTF
few	TRBV24-1	.	TRBJ1-1	TGTGCCACCAGTCTCGGGGAGAACACTGAAGCTTTCTTT	CATSLGENTEAFF
.	TRBV10-3	.	TRBJ2-6	TGTGCCATCGGGGGGGACAGAAAAAGCTCTGGGGCCAACGTCCTGACTTTC	CAIGGDRKSSGANVLTF